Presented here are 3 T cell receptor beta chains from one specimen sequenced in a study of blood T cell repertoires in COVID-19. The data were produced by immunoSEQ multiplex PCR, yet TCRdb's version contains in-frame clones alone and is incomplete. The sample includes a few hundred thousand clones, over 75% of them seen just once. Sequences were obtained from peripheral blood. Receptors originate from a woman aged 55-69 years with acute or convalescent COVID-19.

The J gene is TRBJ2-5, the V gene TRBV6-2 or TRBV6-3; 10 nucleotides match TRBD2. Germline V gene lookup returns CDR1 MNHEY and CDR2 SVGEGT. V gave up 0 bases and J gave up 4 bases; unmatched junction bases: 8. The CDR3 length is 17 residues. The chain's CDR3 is CASSYSRAGGPGETQYF. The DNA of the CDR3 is TGTGCCAGCAGTTACTCGAGAGCGGGAGGGCCAGGAGAGACCCAGTACTTC.

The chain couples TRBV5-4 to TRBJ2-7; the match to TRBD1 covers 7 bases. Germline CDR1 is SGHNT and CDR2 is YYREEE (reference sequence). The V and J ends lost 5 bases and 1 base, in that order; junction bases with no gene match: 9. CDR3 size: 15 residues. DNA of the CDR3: TGTGCCAGCAGTTCCCCTCGGGACAGATCCTACGAGCAGTACTTC. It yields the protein CASSSPRDRSYEQYF.

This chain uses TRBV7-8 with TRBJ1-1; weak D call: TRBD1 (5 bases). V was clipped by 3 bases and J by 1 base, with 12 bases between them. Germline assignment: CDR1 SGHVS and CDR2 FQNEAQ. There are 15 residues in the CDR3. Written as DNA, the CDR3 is TGTGCCAGCAGCTTGGTGGGGGGTGCGAACACTGAAGCTTTCTTT. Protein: CASSLVGGANTEAFF.